This TCR beta chain was retrieved from a study of tumor-infiltrating lymphocytes in primary liver carcinoma. Overall study results and limits: Bulk samples went unsorted, so CD4+ and CD8+ repertoires were not compared.

CDR1 is SGHAT, CDR2 FQNNGV, per germline. Trimming took off 2 bases at V and 1 base at J, with 15 bases between the two ends. This CDR3 spans 16 amino acids. With 400 to 550 ng total RNA as template and a constant-region primer, TCR beta cDNA was made. ARM-PCR was slightly modified, and three nested multiplex PCR rounds with it gave rise to the TCR beta libraries. The two initial PCR rounds, nine to eleven cycles each, used TRBV1-TRBV30 forward and C-beta reverse primers. MiXCR was run by TCRdb on the multiplex PCR reads, yielding one entry per CDR3 protein. The sample yields 310,000 or so distinct CDR3 sequences, about 65% seen once. Out of unsorted whole blood came the blood RNA, and germline DNA was extracted as well. Worth noting for this clonotype: What it binds is unknown.

Input material: peripheral blood. The TCR originated in a man aged 35 to 55 with primary liver carcinoma and hepatitis B virus infection. V gene TRBV11-2 combines with J gene TRBJ2-7; possibly TRBD1 for D (6 bases). The CDR3 DNA follows: TGTGCCAGCAGCTTAATCGTAGGGGGTTGGTCCTACGAGCAGTACTTC. It yields the protein CASSLIVGGWSYEQYF. Looking up the rest from reference TRBV11-2 and TRBJ2-7 gives the full variable domain: EAGVAQSPRYKIIEKRQSVAFWCNPISGHATLYWYQQILGQGPKLLIQFQNNGVVDDSQLPKDRFSAERLKGVDSTLKIQPAKLEDSAVYLCASSLIVGGWSYEQYFGPGTRLTVT.